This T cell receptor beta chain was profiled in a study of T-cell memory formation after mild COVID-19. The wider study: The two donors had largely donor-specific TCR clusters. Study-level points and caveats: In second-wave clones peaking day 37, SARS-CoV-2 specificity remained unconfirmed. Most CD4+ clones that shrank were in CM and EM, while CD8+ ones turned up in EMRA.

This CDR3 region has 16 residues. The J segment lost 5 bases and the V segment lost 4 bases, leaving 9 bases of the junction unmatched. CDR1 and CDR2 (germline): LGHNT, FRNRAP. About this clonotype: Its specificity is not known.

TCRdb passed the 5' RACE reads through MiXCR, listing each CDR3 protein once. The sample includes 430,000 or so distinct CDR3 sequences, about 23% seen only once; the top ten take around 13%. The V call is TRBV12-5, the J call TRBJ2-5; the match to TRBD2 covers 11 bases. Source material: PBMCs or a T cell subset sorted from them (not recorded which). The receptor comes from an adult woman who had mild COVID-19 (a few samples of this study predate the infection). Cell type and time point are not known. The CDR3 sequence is CASGSGSSGRWETQYF. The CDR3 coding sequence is TGTGCTAGTGGTTCCGGTTCTAGCGGGAGGTGGGAGACCCAGTACTTC.